These T cell receptor beta chains were read from a single sample in a study of CD8 T cells in Susac syndrome. In TCRdb, the immunoSEQ multiplex PCR reads were re-called with MiXCR into one record per CDR3 protein. The sample consists of 150,000 to 160,000 distinct CDR3 sequences, approximately 96% of them appearing once. The source material was CD4+ T cells from PBMCs. The receptors were gathered from a human donor with Susac syndrome. CDR3s include the opening cysteine and the closing phenylalanine or tryptophan. Fields, in order: V gene, clone size, D gene, J gene, CDR3 protein, CDR3 DNA. D genes are given only for firm matches. For some rows the clone size is stated as once, few or many, or as a class when expanded; others skip it.

TRBV7-3	-	-	TRBJ2-3	CASSLWSSSTDTQYF	TGTGCCAGCAGCCTCTGGAGCTCTAGCACAGATACGCAGTATTTT
TRBV2	-	-	TRBJ2-7	CASSGKVEQYF	TGTGCCAGCAGTGGAAAGGTTGAGCAGTACTTC
TRBV7-3	-	TRBD1	TRBJ1-1	CASSFLGQGNTEAFF	TGTGCCAGCAGCTTTTTAGGACAGGGAAACACTGAAGCTTTCTTT
TRBV6-6	-	-	TRBJ2-5	CASRRPMTQYF	TGTGCCAGCAGGCGCCCTATGACCCAGTACTTC
TRBV6-2/TRBV6-3	-	-	TRBJ2-5	CASSYTSGRETQYF	TGTGCCAGCAGTTACACCAGCGGGCGAGAGACCCAGTACTTC
TRBV29-1	-	TRBD1	TRBJ1-1	CSVGVDRVNTEAFF	TGCAGCGTCGGGGTAGACAGGGTGAACACTGAAGCTTTCTTT
TRBV4-1	-	TRBD1	TRBJ2-7	CASSQWTGGRYEQYF	TGCGCCAGCAGCCAGTGGACAGGGGGAAGGTACGAGCAGTACTTC
TRBV4-3	-	TRBD2	TRBJ2-3	CASSQDPGGTRGSDTQYF	TGCGCCAGCAGCCAAGATCCGGGGGGGACTAGAGGTTCAGATACGCAGTATTTT
TRBV29-1	-	-	TRBJ2-1	CSVETRHEQFF	TGCAGCGTTGAGACGAGACATGAGCAGTTCTTC
TRBV18	-	TRBD2	TRBJ2-5	CASSRTSLETQYF	TGTGCCAGCTCACGGACTAGCTTGGAGACCCAGTACTTC
TRBV7-9	few	-	TRBJ2-1	CASSLGPNNEQFF	TGTGCCAGCAGCTTAGGGCCGAACAATGAGCAGTTCTTC
TRBV10-3	-	TRBD1	TRBJ1-2	CAIRDRGGGYTF	TGTGCCATCAGGGACAGGGGAGGTGGCTACACCTTC
TRBV4-3	once	TRBD1	TRBJ1-3	CASSQGQQGAIGNTIYF	TGCGCCAGCAGCCAAGGGCAACAGGGGGCAATCGGAAACACCATATATTTT
TRBV15	-	-	TRBJ2-1	CATSRDGGLRYNEQFF	TGTGCCACCAGCAGAGACGGGGGATTACGGTACAATGAGCAGTTCTTC
TRBV7-9	-	TRBD1	TRBJ1-2	CASSFGTGTYGYTF	TGTGCCAGCAGCTTTGGGACAGGCACTTATGGCTACACCTTC
TRBV7-2	once	-	TRBJ2-5	CASSLGQVRETQYF	TGTGCCAGCAGCTTAGGCCAGGTCCGAGAGACCCAGTACTTC
TRBV6-4	-	-	TRBJ1-2	CASRSAPGYGYTF	TGTGCCAGCAGATCAGCCCCCGGCTATGGCTACACCTTC
TRBV3-1	-	-	TRBJ1-1	CASSLDIAGPIRDTEAFF	TGTGCCAGCAGCCTCGATATCGCGGGCCCCATTAGGGACACTGAAGCTTTCTTT
TRBV15	-	-	TRBJ2-1	CATSRRADIPEQFF	TGTGCCACCAGCAGACGAGCAGACATCCCTGAGCAGTTCTTC
TRBV9	-	-	TRBJ1-6	CASSVAGANSPLHF	TGTGCCAGCAGCGTAGCGGGGGCTAATTCACCCCTCCACTTT
TRBV3-1	-	TRBD2	TRBJ2-5	CASSKGLAGGYETQYF	TGTGCCAGCAGCAAGGGACTAGCGGGGGGGTATGAGACCCAGTACTTC
TRBV20-1	-	-	TRBJ2-5	CSALGAGQQETQYF	TGCAGTGCTTTAGGGGCGGGGCAGCAAGAGACCCAGTACTTC
TRBV7-2	-	-	TRBJ2-5	CASSLETGRAETQYF	TGTGCCAGCAGCTTAGAGACTGGCAGGGCAGAGACCCAGTACTTC
TRBV7-9	-	-	TRBJ1-2	CASSLAGLQGTHGYTF	TGTGCCAGCAGCTTGGCGGGATTGCAGGGGACACATGGCTACACCTTC
TRBV9	-	-	TRBJ2-3	CASSEDSRGDTQYF	TGTGCCAGCAGCGAGGACAGCCGGGGAGATACGCAGTATTTT
TRBV20-1	-	-	TRBJ1-1	CSAGSTEAFF	TGCAGTGCCGGTAGCACTGAAGCTTTCTTT
TRBV3-1	-	-	TRBJ1-5	CASSRLDSNQPQHF	TGTGCCAGCAGCCGACTGGATAGCAATCAGCCCCAGCATTTT
TRBV20-1	-	-	TRBJ2-7	CSAQPAGPYEQYF	TGCAGTGCCCAGCCGGCGGGCCCCTACGAGCAGTACTTC
TRBV6-2/TRBV6-3	-	-	TRBJ2-7	CASSYSEHQGQNF	TGTGCCAGCAGTTACTCTGAGCACCAGGGACAAAACTTC
TRBV6-5	-	-	TRBJ2-5	CASSYEETQYF	TGTGCCAGCAGTTACGAGGAGACCCAGTACTTC
TRBV25-1	-	-	TRBJ2-7	CASTPGAGAYEQYF	TGTGCCAGCACTCCAGGGGCGGGAGCCTACGAGCAGTACTTC
TRBV20-1	-	-	TRBJ2-1	CSATDISSYNEQFF	TGCAGTGCTACGGACATTAGCTCCTACAATGAGCAGTTCTTC
TRBV20-1	-	TRBD2	TRBJ2-1	CSAPPSGAYNEQFF	TGCAGTGCCCCCCCTAGCGGGGCCTACAATGAGCAGTTCTTC
TRBV15	-	TRBD1	TRBJ2-6	CATSGPGQGTHLTF	TGTGCCACCAGCGGACCGGGACAGGGGACACATCTGACTTTC
TRBV25-1	-	TRBD1	TRBJ1-6	CASSLGTAYNSPLHF	TGTGCCAGCAGCCTCGGGACAGCTTATAATTCACCCCTCCACTTT
TRBV6-2/TRBV6-3	-	TRBD2	TRBJ2-3	CASSWPRGAGRDTQYF	TGTGCCAGCAGTTGGCCGCGGGGGGCCGGGAGAGATACGCAGTATTTT
TRBV5-6	once	TRBD2	TRBJ2-1	CASSLGDSGVYNEQFF	TGTGCCAGCAGCTTGGGAGATAGCGGGGTTTACAATGAGCAGTTCTTC
TRBV15	-	TRBD1	TRBJ2-3	CATSRQGTGGTDTQYF	TGTGCCACCAGCAGACAAGGGACAGGGGGAACAGATACGCAGTATTTT
TRBV20-1	-	-	TRBJ1-6	CSAKGQPKGSYNSPLHF	TGCAGTGCTAAGGGACAACCTAAGGGCTCCTATAATTCACCCCTCCACTTT
TRBV9	-	-	TRBJ1-2	CASSVGVGLGYGYTF	TGTGCCAGCAGCGTAGGAGTGGGCCTGGGATATGGCTACACCTTC
TRBV20-1	-	-	TRBJ2-5	CSAPTRKETQYF	TGCAGTGCCCCGACTAGAAAAGAGACCCAGTACTTC
TRBV18	-	TRBD1	TRBJ1-6	CASSNLRDSNSPLHF	TGTGCCAGCTCAAATCTACGGGACAGTAATTCACCCCTCCACTTT
TRBV5-1	-	-	TRBJ1-5	CASSLMGDNQPQHF	TGCGCCAGCAGCTTGATGGGGGACAATCAGCCCCAGCATTTT
TRBV3-1	-	TRBD1	TRBJ1-1	CASSHRDRANTEAFF	TGTGCCAGCAGCCATCGGGACAGGGCGAACACTGAAGCTTTCTTT
TRBV2	-	-	TRBJ1-1	CASSEGRLNTEAFF	TGTGCCAGCAGTGAGGGCCGTTTGAACACTGAAGCTTTCTTT
TRBV4-3	-	-	TRBJ2-3	CASSQGGGSTDTQYF	TGCGCCAGCAGCCAAGGTGGGGGATCCACAGATACGCAGTATTTT
TRBV13	-	TRBD2	TRBJ2-1	CASSLGGLAGRNEQFF	TGTGCCAGCAGCTTAGGCGGACTAGCGGGGAGAAATGAGCAGTTCTTC
TRBV12-3/TRBV12-4	-	-	TRBJ1-5	CASSLLAGAGNQPQHF	TGTGCCAGCAGTTTGTTGGCGGGCGCAGGCAATCAGCCCCAGCATTTT
TRBV20-1	-	-	TRBJ2-1	CSAEWPPRYDEQFF	TGCAGTGCGGAGTGGCCCCCCCGATACGATGAGCAGTTCTTC
TRBV20-1	-	TRBD1	TRBJ2-3	CSARQGQGAHTQYF	TGCAGTGCCCGCCAGGGACAGGGGGCTCATACGCAGTATTTT
TRBV11-2	-	-	TRBJ1-2	CASSLDGLPYGYTF	TGTGCCAGCAGCCTCGACGGACTTCCCTATGGCTACACCTTC
TRBV15	-	-	TRBJ1-1	CATSKANTEAFF	TGTGCCACCAGCAAGGCGAACACTGAAGCTTTCTTT
TRBV12-3/TRBV12-4	-	-	TRBJ2-5	CASSLEGTQYF	TGTGCCAGCAGTTTAGAAGGGACCCAGTACTTC
TRBV7-2	-	-	TRBJ1-1	CASSVLGVENTEAFF	TGTGCCAGCAGCGTACTCGGGGTGGAGAACACCGAAGCTTTCTTT
TRBV20-1	-	-	TRBJ2-5	CSARDPMEGGRETQYF	TGCAGTGCTAGAGACCCGATGGAGGGGGGACGGGAGACCCAGTACTTC
TRBV5-1	-	TRBD1	TRBJ1-2	CASSWGEDRAYGYTF	TGCGCCAGCAGCTGGGGAGAGGACAGGGCCTATGGCTACACCTTC
TRBV20-1	-	TRBD2	TRBJ2-1	CSASGSGGSSSYNEQFF	TGCAGTGCTAGTGGTAGCGGGGGGTCAAGCTCCTACAATGAGCAGTTCTTC
TRBV3-1	once	TRBD2	TRBJ2-2	CASRPLAATGELFF	TGTGCCAGCAGGCCACTAGCGGCCACCGGGGAGCTGTTTTTT
TRBV20-1	-	TRBD1	TRBJ1-5	CSASDRGNQPQHF	TGCAGTGCTTCCGACAGGGGCAATCAGCCCCAGCATTTT
TRBV7-9	-	TRBD2	TRBJ2-5	CASSWETSGGALETQYF	TGTGCCAGCAGCTGGGAGACTAGCGGGGGGGCCCTTGAGACCCAGTACTTC